These T cell receptor beta chains were read from a single sample in a study of sequential checkpoint blockade in melanoma. Profiled with immunoSEQ multiplex PCR; TCRdb holds only in-frame clones, not every one. In the table there are about 19,000 clones, about four fifths of which are singletons. This material consisted of CD8+ T cells sorted from blood (inferred from file names), taken from a patient given nivolumab and ipilimumab in sequence. Source of these receptors: a human donor with melanoma. The CDR3 runs from the conserved cysteine through the conserved F or W. A D gene is named only where the DNA matches it firmly. Only part of the rows carry a size: once, few, many, or a class if the clone is expanded.

clone_size | j_call | d_call | v_call | cdr3_aa | cdr3_nt
NA | TRBJ2-1 | NA | TRBV28 | CASIPDTYNEQFF | TGTGCCAGCATACCGGACACTTACAATGAGCAGTTCTTC
once | TRBJ1-5 | NA | TRBV27 | CASSPWGHNQPQHF | TGTGCCAGCAGTCCGTGGGGACACAATCAGCCCCAGCATTTT
NA | TRBJ2-7 | NA | TRBV5-6 | CASGSPYEQYF | TGTGCCAGCGGGAGTCCCTACGAGCAGTACTTC
NA | TRBJ2-3 | TRBD1 | TRBV9 | CASSKGQGDTQYF | TGTGCCAGCAGCAAGGGACAGGGAGATACGCAGTATTTT
few | TRBJ2-7 | NA | TRBV27 | CASSLTGRGMGYEQYF | TGTGCCAGCAGTTTAACAGGACGCGGGATGGGCTACGAGCAGTACTTC
few | TRBJ2-7 | NA | TRBV7-8 | CASSTSVYEQYF | TGTGCCAGCAGCACGAGTGTATACGAGCAGTACTTC
NA | TRBJ1-5 | NA | TRBV4-1 | CASSHPDGVKSPQHF | TGCGCCAGCAGCCATCCTGACGGAGTTAAGTCGCCCCAGCATTTT
NA | TRBJ1-2 | NA | TRBV19 | CASSIGPTNYGYTF | TGTGCCAGTAGTATAGGTCCTACTAACTATGGCTACACCTTC
NA | TRBJ1-5 | NA | TRBV10-3 | CAISEPNQPQHF | TGTGCCATCAGTGAGCCGAATCAGCCCCAGCATTTT
NA | TRBJ2-7 | NA | TRBV6-6 | CASRPAAYGQYF | TGTGCCAGCAGACCCGCTGCCTACGGGCAGTACTTC
NA | TRBJ2-1 | NA | TRBV25-1 | CASSDPGNSYNEQFF | TGTGCCAGCAGTGATCCAGGAAACTCCTACAATGAGCAGTTCTTC
once | TRBJ1-1 | NA | TRBV4-1 | CASSQPSRGPYTEAFF | TGCGCCAGCAGCCAACCATCACGCGGGCCCTACACTGAAGCTTTCTTT
NA | TRBJ2-1 | TRBD2 | TRBV28 | CAWGWERGEQFF | TGTGCCTGGGGGTGGGAGCGGGGGGAGCAGTTCTTC
NA | TRBJ1-1 | NA | TRBV7-9 | CASSALGGVGTEAFF | TGTGCCAGTAGCGCCCTCGGGGGAGTAGGCACTGAAGCTTTCTTT
NA | TRBJ2-2 | NA | TRBV6-5 | CASSLYRGNTGELFF | TGTGCCAGCAGTCTATATCGGGGTAACACCGGGGAGCTGTTTTTT
NA | TRBJ2-3 | TRBD1 | TRBV7-8 | CASSLAYRGSGTDTQYF | TGTGCCAGCAGCTTAGCCTACAGGGGATCGGGCACAGATACGCAGTATTTT
NA | TRBJ1-2 | TRBD1 | TRBV7-9 | CASSGDRENGYTF | TGTGCCAGCAGCGGGGACAGGGAAAATGGCTACACCTTC
few | TRBJ2-5 | NA | TRBV7-9 | CASSKRLGSETQYF | TGTGCCAGCAGCAAGCGACTAGGCTCGGAGACCCAGTACTTC
NA | TRBJ1-4 | NA | TRBV4-1 | CASSLSTGPPNEKLFF | TGCGCCAGCAGCCTTTCAACAGGGCCACCTAATGAAAAACTGTTTTTT
NA | TRBJ2-7 | NA | TRBV30 | CAWSEGGGYEQYF | TGTGCCTGGAGTGAAGGGGGGGGGTACGAGCAGTACTTC
NA | TRBJ1-5 | NA | TRBV19 | CASSMGGNQPQHF | TGTGCCAGTAGTATGGGCGGGAATCAGCCCCAGCATTTT
NA | TRBJ2-3 | NA | TRBV29-1 | CSVEEGAGDTQYF | TGCAGCGTTGAAGAGGGGGCCGGAGATACGCAGTATTTT
once | TRBJ1-4 | NA | TRBV5-1 | CASSPRTASTNEKLFF | TGCGCCAGCAGCCCCAGGACAGCTTCAACTAATGAAAAACTGTTTTTT
NA | TRBJ1-2 | NA | TRBV9 | CASSGGDGPGAAYGYTF | TGTGCCAGCAGCGGAGGGGACGGGCCGGGAGCGGCCTATGGCTACACCTTC
once | TRBJ2-7 | NA | TRBV11-2 | CASSFSDSTYEQYF | TGTGCCAGCAGCTTCTCGGACAGCACCTACGAGCAGTACTTC